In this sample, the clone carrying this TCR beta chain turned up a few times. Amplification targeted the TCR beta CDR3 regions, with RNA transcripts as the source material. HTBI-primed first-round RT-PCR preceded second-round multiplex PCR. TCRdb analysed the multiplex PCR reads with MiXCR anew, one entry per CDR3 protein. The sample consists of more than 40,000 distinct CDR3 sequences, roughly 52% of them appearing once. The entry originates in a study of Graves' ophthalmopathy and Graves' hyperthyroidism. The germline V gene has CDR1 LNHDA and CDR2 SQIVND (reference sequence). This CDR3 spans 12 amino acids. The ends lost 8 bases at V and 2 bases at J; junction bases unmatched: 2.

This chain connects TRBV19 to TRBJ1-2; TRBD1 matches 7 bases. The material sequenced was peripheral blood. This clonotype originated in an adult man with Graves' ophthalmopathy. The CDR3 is CASEQGNYGYTF. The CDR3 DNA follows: TGTGCCAGTGAACAGGGGAACTATGGCTACACCTTC.